A single T cell receptor (beta chain) is shown here with its context. Other DNA sequences from this sample encode an identical CDR3 as well. These data belong to a study of blood T cell repertoires in COVID-19. At the level of the study: Some COVID-19 samples were acute and others convalescent; all came from the United States, Italy and Spain. T cells, B-cell-depleted T cells, or PBMCs supplied cDNA or gDNA.

Germline V gives CDR1 MNHEY, CDR2 SVGAGI. V was pared by 3 bases and J by 5 bases, with 4 bases between. The CDR3 length is 11 residues. Under the authors' procedure: Nucleated cell counts were estimated from reference gene primer amplification. Produced via immunoSEQ multiplex PCR; TCRdb's table is partial and in-frame only. The V and J calls and clone size come from that table; D and trimming were worked out from the DNA. This table holds approximately 250,000 clones, 80% to 85% found once. V is TRBV6-5 and J is TRBJ2-5; D is undetermined. Sequencing input: peripheral blood. This sequence was found in a man aged 55-75 years with acute or convalescent COVID-19. The CDR3, as DNA: TGTGCCAGCAGTTATCTGGAGACCCAGTACTTC. It encodes CASSYLETQYF.